The T cell receptor beta chain under discussion was sequenced for a study of graft-versus-host responses after intestinal transplantation. As for the study in general: Anti-thymocyte globulin induction, then tacrolimus and steroids for around 3 years, went to all recipients.

As for this clone: Its antigen is unidentified. A junction end diverges from the germline sequence, so it may reflect a read error.

Study-level points and caveats: The authors found GvH clones in recipient marrow, some appearing first in ileum or blood. When patients had graft-donor T cell macrochimerism, their allografts held high graft-versus-host to host-versus-graft clonal ratios.

The length of the CDR3 is 12 residues. Per germline, CDR1 MNHNS and CDR2 SASEGT. Sequenced by immunoSEQ multiplex PCR; TCRdb stores in-frame clones only, minus some. The sample gives 9,500 to 10,000 clones, 90% to 95% of which show up once; 2% to 2.5% is in the top ten. The rearrangement uses TRBV6-1 and TRBJ1-4; 9 bases are shared with TRBD1. Sequencing was performed on PBMCs, taken 8 days after intestinal transplant. The clonotype comes from a human patient who received an intestinal transplant, so some T cells may come from the graft donor. The CDR3 coding sequence is TGCGCACTAACAGGGGGCGATGAAAAACTGTTTTTT. Its protein is CALTGGDEKLFF.